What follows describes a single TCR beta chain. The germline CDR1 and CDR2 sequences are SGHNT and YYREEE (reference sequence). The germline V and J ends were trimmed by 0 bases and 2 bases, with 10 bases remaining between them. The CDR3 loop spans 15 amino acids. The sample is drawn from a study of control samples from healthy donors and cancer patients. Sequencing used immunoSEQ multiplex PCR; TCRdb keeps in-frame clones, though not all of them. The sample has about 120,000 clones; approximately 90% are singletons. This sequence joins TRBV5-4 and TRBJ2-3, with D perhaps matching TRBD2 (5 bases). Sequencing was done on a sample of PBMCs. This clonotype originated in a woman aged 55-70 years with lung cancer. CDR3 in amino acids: CASSLAAGLTDTQYF. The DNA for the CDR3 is TGTGCCAGCAGCTTGGCGGCCGGACTCACAGATACGCAGTATTTT.